This entry lists 25 T cell receptor beta chains sequenced from one sample in a study of Ad26.COV2.S vaccination and SARS-CoV-2 variants. TCRdb's table, derived via immunoSEQ multiplex PCR, lists solely in-frame clones and lacks some. The sample shows about 440,000 clones, 90% of them seen only once. Treatment noted: about 20 received Ad26.COV2.S at low or high dose, single or two shots; about 5 received placebo; per-sample allocation not given. Samples analyzed were those drawn on day 63 after the first vaccine or placebo injection. The starting material was peripheral blood, obtained in a trial of Ad26.COV2.S vaccine versus placebo. These receptors came from a person aged 18-60 years who received the Ad26.COV2.S COVID-19 vaccine or a placebo.

This clone was seen a few times. This rearrangement joins TRBV19 to TRBJ1-2; D is uncertain. Germline V lookup: CDR1 LNHDA, CDR2 SQIVND (reference sequence). The CDR3 spans 12 residues. V was pared by 4 bases and J by 3 bases, with 6 bases between. This chain's CDR3 is CASSNQDYGYTF. Written as DNA, the CDR3 is TGTGCCAGTAGTAACCAGGACTATGGCTACACCTTC.

The rearrangement joins TRBV25-1 to TRBJ1-3; D unresolved. The CDR3 covers 15 residues. Trimming cost V 6 bases and J 0 bases, with 12 bases left between them. Germline CDR1 MGHDK, CDR2 SYGVNS. The CDR3 spells CASRDREFSGNTIYF. In DNA, the CDR3 is TGTGCCAGCAGAGATAGGGAGTTCTCTGGAAACACCATATATTTT.

The V gene is TRBV18, the J gene TRBJ2-3, with TRBD2 identical over 13 bases. V lost 3 bases and J lost 6; bases outside the gene matches: 3. CDR1 and CDR2 from the germline V gene are KGHSH and LQKENI. The CDR3 is 15 residues long. The CDR3 DNA follows: TGTGCCAGCTCACCCCGGACTAGCGGGAGTGATACGCAGTATTTT. Translation gives CASSPRTSGSDTQYF.

The rearrangement links TRBV7-9 to TRBJ1-3; 8 nucleotides align to TRBD1. This CDR3 is built from 18 residues. Germline V gene sequence: CDR1 SEHNR, CDR2 FQNEAQ (reference sequence). J gave up 1 base and V 0 bases, and 8 bases lay outside the gene matches. The DNA for the CDR3 is TGTGCCAGCAGCTTAGCGGGCAGGGGGCACGGTTCTGGAAACACCATATATTTT. It encodes CASSLAGRGHGSGNTIYF.

The chain has TRBV6-5 and TRBJ1-2, with 9 bases that match TRBD1. The germline V gene has CDR1 MNHEY and CDR2 SVGAGI. This CDR3 has 14 amino acids. Trimming cost V 10 bases and J 5 bases; bases outside gene matches: 11. The DNA of the CDR3 is TGTGCCACCTCGCCGGGACAGGGAATGTATGGCTACACCTTC. Its protein product is CATSPGQGMYGYTF.

The chain carries TRBV7-9 and TRBJ2-2; 11 bases align to TRBD2. CDR3 length: 16 amino acids. Germline V gene sequence: CDR1 SEHNR, CDR2 FQNEAQ (reference sequence). V lost 5 bases, J lost 5 bases, and 7 bases stayed unmatched. In DNA, the CDR3 is TGTGCCAGCAGCACAATAGCGGGAGGGAGGACCGGGGAGCTGTTTTTT. Translation: CASSTIAGGRTGELFF.

In regard to this clone: Other DNA sequences within the sample encode an identical CDR3. V gene TRBV19 combines with J gene TRBJ2-6; the D gene is possibly TRBD2 (5 bases). The CDR3 length is 15 residues. V was shortened by 1 base and J by 1 base, with 5 bases between the two germline ends. CDR1 and CDR2 from the germline V gene are LNHDA and SQIVND (reference sequence). This CDR3 is CASSIGGSGANVLTF. CDR3 DNA sequence: TGTGCCAGTAGTATAGGCGGGTCTGGGGCCAACGTCCTGACTTTC.

The chain is built from TRBV6-6 and TRBJ2-7, with 9 bases identical to TRBD2. This CDR3 spans 14 amino acids. Germline loops: CDR1 MNHNY, CDR2 SVGAGI (reference sequence). The J segment lost 5 bases and the V segment lost 10 bases, leaving 12 bases of the junction unmatched. CDR3 nucleotide sequence: TGTGCCATCTCGGCGACTAGCGGTTTTGACGAGCAGTACTTC. Protein: CAISATSGFDEQYF.

This clone has only a few counts. This sequence joins TRBV19 and TRBJ2-1; D possibly corresponds to TRBD2 (5 bases). CDR1 is LNHDA and CDR2 is SQIVND in the germline V gene (reference sequence). The CDR3 has 14 amino acids. V lost 3 bases to trimming and J lost 8 bases, with 14 bases between them. In nucleotides, the CDR3 is TGTGCCAGTAGTATCTCGGGGAAAGGCTATGAGCAGTTCTTC. Translation: CASSISGKGYEQFF. The full variable domain, its missing parts supplied by reference TRBV19 and TRBJ2-1, is DGGITQSPKYLFRKEGQNVTLSCEQNLNHDAMYWYRQDPGQGLRLIYYSQIVNDFQKGDIAEGYSVSREKKESFPLTVTSAQKNPTAFYLCASSISGKGYEQFFGPGTRLTVL.

The chain combines TRBV10-2 with TRBJ1-2; 7 bases line up with TRBD1. Looked up from germline, CDR1 is WSHSY and CDR2 is SAAADI. The J segment lost 5 bases and the V segment lost 7 bases, leaving 7 bases of the junction unmatched. The CDR3 contains 13 residues. The CDR3 is CASTLRTGYGYTF. The CDR3 DNA follows: TGCGCCAGCACCCTCCGGACAGGATATGGCTACACCTTC.

The chain employs TRBV7-8 and TRBJ1-1; D is uncertain. Germline-derived CDR1 and CDR2 are SGHVS and FQNEAQ. This CDR3 region has 15 residues. V lost 1 base and J lost 1, with 10 bases in between. The CDR3, as DNA: TGTGCCAGCAGCTTAGGTGTGTTTGAGAACACTGAAGCTTTCTTT. This codes for CASSLGVFENTEAFF.

The chain employs TRBV3-1 (or the pseudogene TRBV3-2) and TRBJ2-3; 9 bases agree with TRBD2. The trim removed 0 bases at V and 6 bases at J, leaving 10 bases unmatched. Germline-derived CDR1 and CDR2 are LGHDT and YNNKEL (reference sequence). This CDR3 contains 17 residues. The CDR3 DNA reads as TGTGCCAGCAGCCAAGAAACAGCGGGAGGCCCGGGGGATACGCAGTATTTT. Translating it yields CASSQETAGGPGDTQYF.

This clone was recorded once. J is TRBJ2-5 and V is TRBV4-3; D is possibly TRBD2 (5 bases). CDR3 size: 14 residues. Trimming took off 8 bases at V and 5 bases at J, with 18 bases between the two ends. Germline CDR1 LGHNA, CDR2 YSLEER. The CDR3 DNA reads as TGCGCCAGCCGCGCGTACGGGGATCGGGAGACCCAGTACTTC. This translates into CASRAYGDRETQYF.

This clone was picked up one time. The CDR3 loop is CASSFRGSIYGELFF. Here the CDR3 DNA reads TGTGCCAGCAGCTTCCGCGGGAGTATATACGGGGAGCTGTTTTTT. The rearrangement uses TRBV7-3 and TRBJ2-2; 7 bases align to TRBD2. V was pared by 3 bases and J by 7 bases, with 8 bases of the junction left unmatched. In germline, CDR1 is SGHTA, CDR2 FQGTGA. CDR3 length: 15 residues.

The chain couples TRBV6-4 to TRBJ1-1; maybe TRBD1 (5 bases). V lost 3 bases and J lost 8, with 13 bases in between. The length of the CDR3 is 13 residues. Germline CDR1 MRHNA, CDR2 SNTAGT. The CDR3 region is CASSEQVGYEAFF. DNA for the CDR3: TGTGCCAGCAGTGAACAGGTTGGGTACGAAGCTTTCTTT.

The gene calls are TRBV6-5 and TRBJ1-2; tentative D call: TRBD1 (6 bases). CDR1 is MNHEY, CDR2 SVGAGI, per germline. V was shortened by 6 bases and J by 3 bases, with 14 bases between the two germline ends. The length of the CDR3 is 14 residues. The CDR3 sequence: CASSQGPGDYGYTF. CDR3 nucleotide sequence: TGTGCCAGCAGCCAGGGACCAGGGGACTATGGCTACACCTTC.

The V gene is TRBV2, the J gene TRBJ2-1; the D is unclear. V lost 0 bases and J lost 12, with 12 bases in between. The CDR3 is 13 amino acids. Germline assignment: CDR1 SNHLY and CDR2 FYNNEI. Here the CDR3 DNA reads TGTGCCAGCAGTGAAGCCGGGCGTGTGGGGCAGTTCTTC. It is translated as CASSEAGRVGQFF.

The chain combines TRBV28 with TRBJ2-3; D ambiguous. The length of the CDR3 is 12 residues. The germline V gene encodes CDR1 MDHEN and CDR2 SYDVKM. V shed 3 bases and J shed 4 bases, with 5 bases lying between them. The CDR3 loop reads CASSFLADTQYF. CDR3 sequence (DNA): TGTGCCAGCAGTTTCCTAGCAGATACGCAGTATTTT.

The chain employs TRBV4-1 and TRBJ2-7; 9 bases align to TRBD1. The CDR3 is 18 residues long. The V segment lost 0 bases and the J segment 3 bases; nucleotides outside the gene matches: 12. In germline, CDR1 is MGHRA, CDR2 YSYEKL. CDR3 coding DNA: TGCGCCAGCAGCCAAGATAAAAAAGGGACAGGGTACCGCTACGAGCAGTACTTC. It translates to CASSQDKKGTGYRYEQYF.

The rearrangement joins TRBV5-1 to TRBJ1-4, with unresolved D. The CDR3 has 14 residues. Germline CDR1 SGHRS, CDR2 YFSETQ. The V end was cut by 2 bases, the J end by 7 bases, with 12 bases between. In nucleotides, the CDR3 is TGCGCCAGCAGCTTCGGCGCCACGGTTGAAAAACTGTTTTTT. Translating gives CASSFGATVEKLFF.

This chain uses TRBV19 with TRBJ1-5, with 7 bases that match TRBD1. Germline V gene lookup returns CDR1 LNHDA and CDR2 SQIVND (reference sequence). V trimming: 8 bases; J trimming: 6 bases; junction bases outside the gene matches: 7. The CDR3 is 13 amino acids. CDR3 amino acids: CASGQGVAQPQHF. The DNA for the CDR3 is TGTGCCAGTGGTCAGGGGGTTGCTCAGCCCCAGCATTTT.

The genes are TRBV6-2 or TRBV6-3 and TRBJ1-2, with D possibly TRBD1 on 6 matching bases. Germline values: CDR1 MNHEY, CDR2 SVGEGT. Trimming removed 4 bases from V and 3 bases from J, with 12 bases in between. The CDR3 extends over 14 amino acids. The DNA for the CDR3 is TGTGCCAGCAGTTCGGGGGCTTGGCACTATGGCTACACCTTC. Encoded protein: CASSSGAWHYGYTF.

The V call is TRBV9, the J call TRBJ2-1; 7 bases match TRBD2. V was pared by 0 bases and J by 5 bases, with 14 bases of the junction left unmatched. This CDR3 region has 18 residues. The germline CDR1 and CDR2 sequences are SGDLS and YYNGEE. The CDR3 coding sequence is TGTGCCAGCAGCGTAGCTCCAGGTGGCGGGAGCGGTGACAATGAGCAGTTCTTC. Translating gives CASSVAPGGGSGDNEQFF.

This clone was detected a few times. The rearrangement uses TRBV4-3 and TRBJ2-3, with TRBD2 identical over 8 bases. CDR1 LGHNA and CDR2 YSLEER come from the germline V gene. V lost 3 bases and J lost 1; bases outside the gene matches: 15. The CDR3 sequence is 19 residues long. Here the CDR3 reads CASSQDPRRTSSGTDTQYF. Here the CDR3 DNA reads TGCGCCAGCAGCCAGGATCCCCGAAGGACTAGCAGCGGCACAGATACGCAGTATTTT.

This clone was observed a handful of times. The gene calls are TRBV5-5 and TRBJ2-1; 8 nucleotides match TRBD1. Per germline, CDR1 SGHKS and CDR2 YYEKEE (reference sequence). V trimming: 6 bases; J trimming: 7 bases; junction bases outside the gene matches: 12. The length of the CDR3 is 15 residues. The CDR3 DNA reads as TGTGCCAGCACCAGGACAGGGTCTTTTTTGAATGAGCAGTTCTTC. This encodes CASTRTGSFLNEQFF. Together with reference TRBV5-5 and TRBJ2-1, the CDR3 gives the full variable domain: DAGVTQSPTHLIKTRGQQVTLRCSPISGHKSVSWYQQVLGQGPQFIFQYYEKEERGRGNFPDRFSARQFPNYSSELNVNALLLGDSALYLCASTRTGSFLNEQFFGPGTRLTVL.